This passage covers 17 T cell receptor beta chains from one sample sequenced in a study of T-cell reconstitution after alpha-beta-depleted transplantation in children. Using unique molecular identifiers, the investigators prepared the TCRbeta library. TCRdb processed the PCR reads anew with MiXCR; each CDR3 protein has one entry. The sample has 200,000 to 250,000 distinct CDR3 sequences; roughly a quarter are singletons. This specimen consisted of PBMCs, mostly from graft donor cells, obtained 360 days after TCRalphabeta/CD19-depleted stem cell transplant. The receptors were sampled from a female patient aged 2-9 years who had a stem cell transplant for congenital amegakaryocytic thrombocytopenia, so the T cells may come from the graft donor.

This clonotype was detected only a few times. V is TRBV2 and J is TRBJ2-3; D ambiguous. This CDR3 is built from 14 residues. From germline, CDR1 is SNHLY and CDR2 FYNNEI. The V gene lost 6 bases and the J gene lost 2 bases, with 12 bases spanning the gap. CDR3 coding DNA: TGTGCCAGCAGCTCGGTAGTGATCACAGATACGCAGTATTTT. Amino acids: CASSSVVITDTQYF.

A few counts support this clonotype. The rearrangement uses TRBV30 and TRBJ1-5; 7 positions agree with TRBD1. The germline V gene has CDR1 GTSNPN and CDR2 SVGIG (reference sequence). This CDR3 has 13 residues. V gave up 5 bases and J gave up 2 bases; unmatched junction bases: 3. The CDR3 DNA reads as TGTGCCTGGGACAGGGCGGGCAATCAGCCCCAGCATTTT. It is translated as CAWDRAGNQPQHF. The entire variable domain, with the rest obtained from reference TRBV30 and TRBJ1-5, is as follows: SQTIHQWPATLVQPVGSPLSLECTVEGTSNPNLYWYRQAAGRGLQLLFYSVGIGQISSEVPQNLSASRPQDRQFILSSKKLLLSDSGFYLCAWDRAGNQPQHFGDGTRLSIL.

In its sample, this clonotype was seen a few times. The chain is built from TRBV6-2 or TRBV6-3 and TRBJ2-1; TRBD2 is a possible D gene (5 bases). This CDR3 contains 14 residues. Per germline, CDR1 MNHEY and CDR2 SVGEGT. The V end lost 2 bases, the J end lost 7 bases, and 12 bases lay between the germline ends. The CDR3 sequence is CASSYPGYWNEQFF. The CDR3 DNA reads TGTGCCAGCAGTTACCCGGGATATTGGAATGAGCAGTTCTTC.

This clonotype was seen more than once but under ten times. This chain links TRBV5-1 with TRBJ2-1; 8 nucleotides line up with TRBD2. Per germline, CDR1 SGHRS and CDR2 YFSETQ. With 1 base clipped from V and 6 bases from J, the junction kept 3 bases outside the gene matches. The CDR3 contains 14 residues. CDR3 protein: CASSLTSGINEQFF. CDR3 nucleotides: TGCGCCAGCAGCTTGACTAGCGGCATCAATGAGCAGTTCTTC.

The chain has TRBV4-3 and TRBJ1-2; tentative D call: TRBD1 (5 bases). The CDR3 runs 17 residues. Per germline, CDR1 LGHNA and CDR2 YSLEER. The V and J ends lost 0 bases and 5 bases respectively, with 19 bases between them. The CDR3 sequence: CASSQDWTTAIGYGYTF. The CDR3 region has the DNA TGCGCCAGCAGCCAAGATTGGACGACAGCTATAGGTTATGGCTACACCTTC.

The chain recombines TRBV20-1 with TRBJ2-7; a weak D match, TRBD2 (6 bases). Trimming stripped 1 base from V and 6 bases from J, with 19 bases between. The V gene's germline CDR1 is DFQATT and CDR2 SNEGSKA (reference sequence). The CDR3 is 15 residues long. DNA for the CDR3: TGCAGTGCTAGAGTGTCTGGGACTCAACCGGGCGAGCAGTACTTC. Amino acids: CSARVSGTQPGEQYF.

The chain recombines TRBV24-1 with TRBJ2-3, with D tentatively TRBD1 or TRBD2 (5 bases each). CDR3 length: 14 residues. V gave up 4 bases and J gave up 0 bases, with 7 bases separating them. Germline CDR1 reads KGHDR; CDR2 reads SFDVKD. The CDR3 DNA reads TGTGCCACCAGTGAGGGGACGAGCACAGATACGCAGTATTTT. As protein: CATSEGTSTDTQYF.

This chain joins TRBV29-1 and TRBJ1-6; D uncertain. Germline V gives CDR1 SQVTM, CDR2 ANQGSEA. The ends were cut back, 4 bases at V and 4 bases at J, with 8 bases in the middle. CDR3 length: 13 amino acids. CDR3 loop: CSVVGRYNSPLHF. In DNA, the CDR3 is TGCAGCGTTGTAGGAAGGTATAATTCACCCCTCCACTTT.

This chain uses TRBV25-1 with TRBJ1-2; the match to TRBD1 covers 8 bases. Looked up from germline, CDR1 is MGHDK and CDR2 is SYGVNS. The CDR3 length is 14 residues. The J segment lost 6 bases and the V segment lost 4 bases, leaving 7 bases of the junction unmatched. CDR3 bases: TGTGCCAGCAGTGCCCGGACAGGGTGGGATGGCTACACCTTC. This translates into CASSARTGWDGYTF.

This chain uses TRBV30 with TRBJ1-1; D may be TRBD1 (5 bases). From germline, CDR1 is GTSNPN and CDR2 SVGIG (reference sequence). The ends were cut back, 1 base at V and 7 bases at J, with 13 bases in the middle. The CDR3 sequence is 13 residues long. This chain's CDR3 is CAWSGQGRNEAFF. CDR3 coding DNA: TGTGCCTGGAGTGGGCAGGGAAGGAATGAAGCTTTCTTT.

This clonotype has just a few counts. J is TRBJ2-2 and V is TRBV11-2, with D possibly called TRBD1 or TRBD2 (6 bases each). Germline-derived CDR1 and CDR2 are SGHAT and FQNNGV. The CDR3 runs to 16 residues. The ends were cut back, 8 bases at V and 6 bases at J, with 22 bases in the middle. The CDR3 DNA reads as TGTGCCAGCCTCCCGTACGGGGGCAGCCAGGCCGGGGAGCTGTTTTTT. It specifies CASLPYGGSQAGELFF.

V and J are TRBV18 and TRBJ2-3, with TRBD2 identical over 10 bases. The CDR3 loop spans 15 amino acids. Germline CDR1 reads KGHSH; CDR2 reads LQKENI. V was clipped by 0 bases and J by 4 bases; unmatched bases: 1. The chain's CDR3 is CASSPPLAGADTQYF. In DNA form, the CDR3 reads TGTGCCAGCTCACCACCGCTAGCGGGAGCAGATACGCAGTATTTT.

This clonotype was counted between two and nine times. The gene calls are TRBV15 and TRBJ2-4; D is unresolved. V was shortened by 0 bases and J by 1 base, with 10 bases between the two germline ends. Germline V gives CDR1 LNHNV, CDR2 YYDKDF (reference sequence). The length of the CDR3 is 16 residues. The CDR3 DNA is TGTGCCACCAGCAGAGATCTGTTGGGGGCCAAAAACATTCAGTACTTC. Its protein is CATSRDLLGAKNIQYF.

This clonotype came up a few times. The chain combines TRBV20-1 with TRBJ1-5; D gene unclear. This CDR3 spans 15 amino acids. V lost 0 bases to trimming and J lost 0 bases, with 9 bases between them. Germline CDR1 and CDR2: DFQATT and SNEGSKA (reference sequence). The DNA for the CDR3 is TGCAGTGCTAGAGAGACACCTTATAGCAATCAGCCCCAGCATTTT. Its protein product is CSARETPYSNQPQHF.

This clonotype has only a few counts. The chain carries TRBV5-1 and TRBJ2-5, with D perhaps TRBD1 or TRBD2 (5 bases each). This CDR3 comprises 18 residues. CDR1 and CDR2 from the germline V gene are SGHRS and YFSETQ. V dropped 2 bases and J dropped 3 bases, with 23 bases sitting between them. CDR3 nucleotide sequence: TGCGCCAGCAGCTTTTCGGGACCTCCCCTGCGGCTAAAAGAGACCCAGTACTTC. Translating it yields CASSFSGPPLRLKETQYF.

The table lists this clonotype with a few counts. CDR3 sequence: CSASQGVGTYNEQFF. CDR3 nucleotides: TGCAGCGCCAGCCAGGGGGTCGGGACCTACAATGAGCAGTTCTTC. The J gene is TRBJ2-1, the V gene TRBV29-1, with TRBD1 identical over 7 bases. The CDR3 runs to 15 residues. J gave up 2 bases and V 7 bases, and 11 bases lay outside the gene matches. CDR1 and CDR2 (germline): SQVTM, ANQGSEA.

This clonotype was found a few times. This chain joins TRBV12-3 or TRBV12-4 and TRBJ2-5; D not certain. Between the trimmed V and J ends, which lost 3 bases and 5 bases, there was a span of 16 bases. The CDR3 covers 15 residues. The CDR3 here is CASSFAGRFSETQYF. CDR3 in DNA: TGTGCCAGCAGTTTTGCAGGAAGGTTTTCCGAGACCCAGTACTTC.